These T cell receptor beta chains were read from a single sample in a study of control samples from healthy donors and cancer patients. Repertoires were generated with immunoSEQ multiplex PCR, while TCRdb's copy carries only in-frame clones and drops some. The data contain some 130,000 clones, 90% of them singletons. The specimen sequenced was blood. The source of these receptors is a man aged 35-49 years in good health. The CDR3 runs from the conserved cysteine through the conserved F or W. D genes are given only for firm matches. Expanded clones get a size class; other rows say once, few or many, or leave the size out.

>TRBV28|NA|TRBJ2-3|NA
TGTGCCAGCAGTGCAGGGAGTAGCGTCGCAGATACGCAGTATTTT
CASSAGSSVADTQYF
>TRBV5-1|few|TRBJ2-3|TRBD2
TGCGCCAGCAGCTTGACTAGCGGGGGATCCACAGATACGCAGTATTTT
CASSLTSGGSTDTQYF
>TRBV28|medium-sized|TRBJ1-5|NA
TGTGCCAGCAGTTTATTAGAAGGAGGAGGGAGCAATCAGCCCCAGCATTTT
CASSLLEGGGSNQPQHF
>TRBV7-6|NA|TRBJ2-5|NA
TGTGCCAGCAGCCGTGGCGAGGCGGAGACCCAGTACTTC
CASSRGEAETQYF
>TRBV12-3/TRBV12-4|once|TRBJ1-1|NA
TGTGCCAGCAGTTTTGGGGTCTACACTGAAGCTTTCTTT
CASSFGVYTEAFF
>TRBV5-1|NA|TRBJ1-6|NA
TGCGCCAGCAAAATGGATTTGGAATCACCCCTCCACTTT
CASKMDLESPLHF
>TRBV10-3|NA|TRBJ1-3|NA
TGTGCCATCAGTGGGGGACTCGGAAACACCATATATTTT
CAISGGLGNTIYF
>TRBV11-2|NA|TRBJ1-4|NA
TGTGCCAGCAGCTTACGGGGCGAGGAAAAACTGTTTTTT
CASSLRGEEKLFF
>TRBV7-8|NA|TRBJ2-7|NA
TGTGCCAGCAGTCCGACGCTCTACGAGCAGTACTTC
CASSPTLYEQYF
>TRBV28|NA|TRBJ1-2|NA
TGTGCCAGCAGTTTACAGGTTAACTATGGCTACACCTTC
CASSLQVNYGYTF
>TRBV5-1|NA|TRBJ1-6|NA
TGCGCCAGCAGCTTCGAAGGGCTGAGCTCACCCCTCCACTTT
CASSFEGLSSPLHF